The 8 T cell receptor beta chains in this list originate from one sample, sequenced in a study of T cells after posttransplantation cyclophosphamide. Generated by immunoSEQ multiplex PCR, the TCRdb table keeps only in-frame clones and is missing some. The table lists tens of thousands of clones, 85% to 95% of them singletons. The specimen sequenced was PBMCs. The receptors were sampled from a woman between 50 and 59 years old in good health and a related stem cell transplant donor.

V usage is TRBV19 and J usage is TRBJ2-7, with 10 bases matching TRBD1. Germline-derived CDR1 and CDR2 are LNHDA and SQIVND (reference sequence). Trimming at V came to 5 bases and at J to 1 base, leaving 5 bases not matched to a gene. This CDR3 contains 15 residues. CDR3 sequence reads: CASSGGQGISYEQYF. The CDR3 DNA reads as TGTGCCAGTAGTGGGGGACAGGGGATTTCCTACGAGCAGTACTTC. The full variable domain, with the rest looked up from reference TRBV19 and TRBJ2-7, is DGGITQSPKYLFRKEGQNVTLSCEQNLNHDAMYWYRQDPGQGLRLIYYSQIVNDFQKGDIAEGYSVSREKKESFPLTVTSAQKNPTAFYLCASSGGQGISYEQYFGPGTRLTVT.

V usage is TRBV19 and J usage is TRBJ2-1; TRBD2 matches at 11 bases. The CDR3 is 16 amino acids. Per germline, CDR1 LNHDA and CDR2 SQIVND (reference sequence). V was clipped by 7 bases and J by 5 bases; unmatched bases: 10. The CDR3 region has the DNA TGTGCCAGTACGCCTAGCGGGGGGAACCCAAACAATGAGCAGTTCTTC. Protein product: CASTPSGGNPNNEQFF.

The chain combines TRBV5-6 with TRBJ1-5; D perhaps matches TRBD1 (6 bases). This CDR3 contains 16 residues. V was pared by 3 bases and J by 0 bases, with 13 bases between. The germline V gene has CDR1 SGHDT and CDR2 YYEEEE. The CDR3 coding sequence is TGTGCCAGCAGCTGGCAGGGGACGGATAGCAATCAGCCCCAGCATTTT. As protein: CASSWQGTDSNQPQHF.

The V and J genes are TRBV10-2 and TRBJ2-7; 7 bases agree with TRBD2. J gave up 2 bases and V 0 bases, and 10 bases lay outside the gene matches. This CDR3 spans 17 amino acids. Germline CDR1 is WSHSY and CDR2 is SAAADI. The CDR3 nucleotides read TGCGCCAGCAGTGAGTCGATTTCCGGACTAGGAGCCTACGAGCAGTACTTC. Amino acid sequence: CASSESISGLGAYEQYF.

The V and J genes are TRBV11-3 and TRBJ2-2; no reliable D call. V lost 3 bases and J lost 0, with 5 bases in between. This CDR3 spans 14 amino acids. Germline-derived CDR1 and CDR2 are SGHNT and YENEEA. CDR3 bases: TGTGCCAGCAGCTTCTCTACGAACACCGGGGAGCTGTTTTTT. This sequence encodes CASSFSTNTGELFF.

V usage is TRBV5-1 and J usage is TRBJ2-7, with D tentatively TRBD1 (6 bases). The V gene's germline CDR1 is SGHRS and CDR2 YFSETQ. V lost 2 bases to trimming and J lost 5 bases, with 11 bases between them. This CDR3 has 13 residues. The DNA for the CDR3 is TGCGCCAGCAGCTTACAGGGCTTGGACGAGCAGTACTTC. Its protein product is CASSLQGLDEQYF.

The chain links TRBV14 to TRBJ2-1; D is unresolved. Germline-derived CDR1 and CDR2 are SGHDN and FVKESK. Trimming shortened V by 4 bases and J by 8 bases, and 15 bases separated the two germline ends. This CDR3 has 14 residues. For the CDR3, the DNA is TGTGCCAGCAGCCCTCCACTGACAAGCTATGAGCAGTTCTTC. Translating it yields CASSPPLTSYEQFF.

The chain has TRBV19 and TRBJ2-3, with 8 nucleotides matching TRBD1. The V gene end was trimmed by 6 bases and the J gene end by 2 bases; junction bases not matched to a gene: 4. CDR1 is LNHDA and CDR2 is SQIVND in the germline V gene (reference sequence). This CDR3 comprises 14 residues. CDR3: CASRRTGNTDTQYF. In nucleotides, the CDR3 is TGTGCCAGTAGACGGACAGGGAACACAGATACGCAGTATTTT. Full variable domain (remainder filled in from reference TRBV19 and TRBJ2-3): DGGITQSPKYLFRKEGQNVTLSCEQNLNHDAMYWYRQDPGQGLRLIYYSQIVNDFQKGDIAEGYSVSREKKESFPLTVTSAQKNPTAFYLCASRRTGNTDTQYFGPGTRLTVL.